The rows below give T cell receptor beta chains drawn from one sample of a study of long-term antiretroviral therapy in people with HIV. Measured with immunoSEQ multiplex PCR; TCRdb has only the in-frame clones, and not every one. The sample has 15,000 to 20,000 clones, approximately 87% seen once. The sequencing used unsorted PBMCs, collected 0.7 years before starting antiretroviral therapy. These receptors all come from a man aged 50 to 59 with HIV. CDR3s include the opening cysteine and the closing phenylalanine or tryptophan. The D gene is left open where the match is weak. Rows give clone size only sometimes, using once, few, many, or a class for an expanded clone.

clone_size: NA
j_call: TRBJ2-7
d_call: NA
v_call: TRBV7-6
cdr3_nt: TGTGCCAGCAGCTTGGGTTGGACCTACGAGCAGTACTTC
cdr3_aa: CASSLGWTYEQYF

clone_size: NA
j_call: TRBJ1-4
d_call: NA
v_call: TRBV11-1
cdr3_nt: TGTGCCAGCAGCCCCAACCACGCAACTAATGAAAAACTGTTTTTT
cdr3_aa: CASSPNHATNEKLFF

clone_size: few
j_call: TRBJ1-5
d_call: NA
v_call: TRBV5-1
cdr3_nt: TGCGCCAGCAGCTTGGGGGGAGACGGAGCAGGTCAGCCCCAGCATTTT
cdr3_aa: CASSLGGDGAGQPQHF

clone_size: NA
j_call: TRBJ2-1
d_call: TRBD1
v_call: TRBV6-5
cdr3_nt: TGTGCCAGCAGTTACTCGTGGTCAGGGGGCGATGAGCAGTTCTTC
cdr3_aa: CASSYSWSGGDEQFF

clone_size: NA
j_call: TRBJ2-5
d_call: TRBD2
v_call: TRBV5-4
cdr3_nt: TGTGCCAGCAGCTTGACGGGAGGGCCAGGTGAGACCCAGTACTTC
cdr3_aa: CASSLTGGPGETQYF

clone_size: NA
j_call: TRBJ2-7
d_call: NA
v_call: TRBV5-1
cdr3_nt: TGCGCCAGCAGCCGACAGCGAGGGGGCTACGAGCAGTACTTC
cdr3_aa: CASSRQRGGYEQYF

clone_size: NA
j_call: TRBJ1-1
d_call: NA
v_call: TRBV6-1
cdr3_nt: TGTGCCAGCATGATAGCCATGAACACTGAAGCTTTCTTT
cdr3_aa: CASMIAMNTEAFF

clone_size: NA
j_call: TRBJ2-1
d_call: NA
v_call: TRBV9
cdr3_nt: TGTGCCAGCAGTAAGGGTACGTACTACAATGAGCAGTTCTTC
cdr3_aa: CASSKGTYYNEQFF

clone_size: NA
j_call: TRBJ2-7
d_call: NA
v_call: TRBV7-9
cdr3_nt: TGTGCCAGCACCCTCGGCCTAACCTACGAGCAGTACTTC
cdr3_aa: CASTLGLTYEQYF

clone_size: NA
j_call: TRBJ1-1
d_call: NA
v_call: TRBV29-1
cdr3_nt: TGCAGCGCCACCGCGATGACAGGGAACACTGAAGCTTTCTTT
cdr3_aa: CSATAMTGNTEAFF

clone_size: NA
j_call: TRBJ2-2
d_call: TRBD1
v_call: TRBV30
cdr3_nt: TGTGCCTGGAGGACAGGGCGAGGGACCGGGGAGCTGTTTTTT
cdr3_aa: CAWRTGRGTGELFF

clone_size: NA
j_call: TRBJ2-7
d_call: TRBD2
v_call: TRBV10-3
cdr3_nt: TGTGCCATCAGTCCGGGACTAGATGCCGACGAGCAGTACTTC
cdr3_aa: CAISPGLDADEQYF

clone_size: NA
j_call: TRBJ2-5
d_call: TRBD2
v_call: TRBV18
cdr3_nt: TGTGCCAGCTCACCACCGACTAGCGGGTACCAAGAGACCCAGTACTTC
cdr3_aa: CASSPPTSGYQETQYF

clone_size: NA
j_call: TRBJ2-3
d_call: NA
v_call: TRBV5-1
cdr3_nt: TGCGCCAGCAGCTTTGGGTTACAGTTCTCCACAGATACGCAGTATTTT
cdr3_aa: CASSFGLQFSTDTQYF

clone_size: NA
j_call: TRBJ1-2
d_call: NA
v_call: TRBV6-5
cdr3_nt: TGTGCCAGCAGGGAGCCGGTCTATGGCTACACCTTC
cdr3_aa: CASREPVYGYTF

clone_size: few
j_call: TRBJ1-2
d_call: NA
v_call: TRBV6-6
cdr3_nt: TGTGCCAGCAGTATTGCCGGGGTCACTGGGGATGGCTACACCTTC
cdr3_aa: CASSIAGVTGDGYTF

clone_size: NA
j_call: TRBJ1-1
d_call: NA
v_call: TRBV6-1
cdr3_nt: TGTGCCAGCCAGTTGTACACTGAAGCTTTCTTT
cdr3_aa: CASQLYTEAFF

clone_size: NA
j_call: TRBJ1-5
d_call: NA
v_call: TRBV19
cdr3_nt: TGTGCCAGTAGTATGCCCCCAGGGAATCAGCCCCAGCATTTT
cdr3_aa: CASSMPPGNQPQHF

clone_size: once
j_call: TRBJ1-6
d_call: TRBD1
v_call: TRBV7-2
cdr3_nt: TGTGCCAGCAGCCCGCGGACAGGGCCTTCACCCCTCCACTTT
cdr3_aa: CASSPRTGPSPLHF